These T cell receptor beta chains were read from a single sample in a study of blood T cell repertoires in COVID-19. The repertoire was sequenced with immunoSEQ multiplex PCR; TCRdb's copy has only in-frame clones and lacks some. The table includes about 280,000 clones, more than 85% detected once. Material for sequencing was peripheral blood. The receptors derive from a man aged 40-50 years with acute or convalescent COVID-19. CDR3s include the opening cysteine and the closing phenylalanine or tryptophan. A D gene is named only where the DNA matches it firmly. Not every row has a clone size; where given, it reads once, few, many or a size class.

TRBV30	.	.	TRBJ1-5	TGTGCCTGGAGTCTCGGGACAACCAACCAGCCCCAGCATTTT	CAWSLGTTNQPQHF
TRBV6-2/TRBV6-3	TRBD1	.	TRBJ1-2	TGTGCCAGCAGTTACGGGACAGGGCACTATGGCTACACCTTC	CASSYGTGHYGYTF
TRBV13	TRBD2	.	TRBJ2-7	TGTGCCAGCAGATCTGGGACTAACTACGAGCAGTACTTC	CASRSGTNYEQYF
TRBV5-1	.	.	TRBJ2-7	TGCGCCAGCAGCTTGAACCCCGACATAACCTACGAGCAGTACTTC	CASSLNPDITYEQYF
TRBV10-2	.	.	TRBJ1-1	TGCGCCAGCACTCTCAGAGGGTGGACTGAAGCTTTCTTT	CASTLRGWTEAFF
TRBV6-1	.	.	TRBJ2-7	TGTGCCAGCAGTGAAATAACTAGCCGAGGGGAGCAGTACTTC	CASSEITSRGEQYF
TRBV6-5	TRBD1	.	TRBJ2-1	TGTGCCAGCCAAAGGGACAGGGTGCCGTTGGATGAGCAGTTCTTC	CASQRDRVPLDEQFF
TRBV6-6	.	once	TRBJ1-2	TGTGCCAGCAGTTACTCGGCAGACAATTACTATGGCTACACCTTC	CASSYSADNYYGYTF
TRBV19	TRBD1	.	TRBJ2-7	TGTGCCAGCACCAACGCCGGGACAGGTGCCTACGAGCAGTACTTC	CASTNAGTGAYEQYF
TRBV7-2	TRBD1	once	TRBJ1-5	TGTGCCAGCAGCTTAACAATTGGAGGACAGGGTCTCGATCAGCCCCAGCATTTT	CASSLTIGGQGLDQPQHF
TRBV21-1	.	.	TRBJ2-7	TGTGCCAGCAGCAAAGGTGGGGAGCACAAACCCTCCTACGAGCAGTACTTC	CASSKGGEHKPSYEQYF
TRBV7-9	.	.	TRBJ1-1	TGTGCCAGCAGTTTTCAGAGGGACACTGAAGCTTTCTTT	CASSFQRDTEAFF
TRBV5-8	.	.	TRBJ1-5	TGTGCCAGCAGCTTGGGGGGACACAGCAATCAGCCCCAGCATTTT	CASSLGGHSNQPQHF
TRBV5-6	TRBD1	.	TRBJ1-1	TGTGCCAGCAGCTTGGGACAGGGGATAAGTGAAGCTTTCTTT	CASSLGQGISEAFF
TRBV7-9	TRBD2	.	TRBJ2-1	TGTGCCAGCAGCTTAGCGCTAGCGGGAACATCGAATGAGCAGTTCTTC	CASSLALAGTSNEQFF
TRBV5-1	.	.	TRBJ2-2	TGCGCCAGCAGCGTAACCCCCCGGGCGGGGGCGCTGGATACCGGGGAGCTGTTTTTT	CASSVTPRAGALDTGELFF
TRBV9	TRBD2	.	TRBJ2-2	TGTGCCAGCAGCCCTCTTGGCGGGGGGGTTGGCGGGGAGCTGTTTTTT	CASSPLGGGVGGELFF
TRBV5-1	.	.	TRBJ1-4	TGCGCCAGCAGCCTGTCATTAACGGGTAATGAAAAACTGTTTTTT	CASSLSLTGNEKLFF
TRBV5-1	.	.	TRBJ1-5	TGCGCCAGCAGCCCATTGGGGGGTAGCGGCAATCAGCCCCAGCATTTT	CASSPLGGSGNQPQHF
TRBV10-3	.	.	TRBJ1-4	TGTGCCATCAGTTCGGGTAATGAAAAACTGTTTTTT	CAISSGNEKLFF
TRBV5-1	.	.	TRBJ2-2	TGCGCCAGCAGCTGGGGCGGGACAGTGAACACCGGGGAGCTGTTTTTT	CASSWGGTVNTGELFF
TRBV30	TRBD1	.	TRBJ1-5	TGTGCCTGGAGTGGGACAGGGTTTAATCAGCCCCAGCATTTT	CAWSGTGFNQPQHF
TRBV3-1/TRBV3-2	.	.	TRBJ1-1	TGTGCCAGTGGGGAAGGGTCTTTAAGGAGGACTTTCTTT	CASGEGSLRRTFF
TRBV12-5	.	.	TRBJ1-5	TGTGCTAGTGCCTTATATAGCAATCAGCCCCAGCATTTT	CASALYSNQPQHF
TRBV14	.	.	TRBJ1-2	TGTGCCAGCAGCAATGTTCCAGGTGGCTACACCTTC	CASSNVPGGYTF
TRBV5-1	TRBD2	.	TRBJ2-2	TGCGCCAGCAGCTTGGCAGCGGGGGGGCCGGCGGCCGGGGAGCTGTTTTTT	CASSLAAGGPAAGELFF
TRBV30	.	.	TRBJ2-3	TGTGCCTGGAGGGGGGCCCTCAGCACAGATACGCAGTATTTT	CAWRGALSTDTQYF
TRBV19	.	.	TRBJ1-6	TGTGCCAGTAGTATAGGCCCGGGTGGTGCCTCACCCCTCCACTTT	CASSIGPGGASPLHF
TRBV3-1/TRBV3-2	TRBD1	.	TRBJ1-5	TGTGCCAGCAGTCGACAGGGAAGGGATCAGCCCCAGCATTTT	CASSRQGRDQPQHF
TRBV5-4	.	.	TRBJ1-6	TGTGCCAGCAGACCTCAGGGAGGGAGTTCACCCCTCCACTTT	CASRPQGGSSPLHF
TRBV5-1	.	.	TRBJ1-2	TGCGCCAGCAGCCCCCTCGCCCAGACTTATGGCTACACCTTC	CASSPLAQTYGYTF
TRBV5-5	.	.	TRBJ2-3	TGTGCCAGCAGTAGAACAGGGACAGATACGCAGTATTTT	CASSRTGTDTQYF
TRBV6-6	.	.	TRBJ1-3	TGTGCCAGCATCACGGGGGGACTGGGAAACACCATATATTTT	CASITGGLGNTIYF
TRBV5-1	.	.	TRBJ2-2	TGCGCCAGCAGCTTGCAGGATACCGGGGAGCTGTTTTTT	CASSLQDTGELFF
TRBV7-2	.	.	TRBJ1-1	TGTGCCAGCATGGCGGGGGGGGCGCTGAACACTGAAGCTTTCTTT	CASMAGGALNTEAFF
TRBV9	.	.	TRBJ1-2	TGTGCCAGCAGCGTGGGGGGATATGGCTACACCTTC	CASSVGGYGYTF
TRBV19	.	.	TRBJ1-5	TGTGCGTCGAGGGTCCAAAGGTTTGGCAATCAGCCCCAGCATTTT	CASRVQRFGNQPQHF
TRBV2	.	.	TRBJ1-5	TGTGCCAGCAGTGGTGGGACTCCTTATCAGCCCCAGCATTTT	CASSGGTPYQPQHF
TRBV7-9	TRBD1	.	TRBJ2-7	TGTGCCAGCGGATCGTGGGACAGGGGCTACGAGCAGTACTTC	CASGSWDRGYEQYF
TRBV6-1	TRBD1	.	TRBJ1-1	TGTGCCAGCAGTGAAACCAGGACAGGGGGCAACACTGAAGCTTTCTTT	CASSETRTGGNTEAFF
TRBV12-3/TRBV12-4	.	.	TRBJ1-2	TGTGCCAGCAGTTTCCTACCGGACTATGGCTACACCTTC	CASSFLPDYGYTF
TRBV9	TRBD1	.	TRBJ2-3	TGTGCCGGCAGCGCCGGACAGGGCCTAAGCACAGATACGCAGTATTTT	CAGSAGQGLSTDTQYF
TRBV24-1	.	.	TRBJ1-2	TGTGCCACCAGTGAGTCCGTCTACTATGGCTACACCTTC	CATSESVYYGYTF
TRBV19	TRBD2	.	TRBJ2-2	TGTGCCAGTAGTCCCGAGCGGGGGCTCACCGGGGAGCTGTTTTTT	CASSPERGLTGELFF
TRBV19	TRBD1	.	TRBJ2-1	TGTGCCAGTAGTGCGCCGGGACAGGGTTACGATGAGCAGTTCTTC	CASSAPGQGYDEQFF
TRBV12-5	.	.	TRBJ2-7	TGTGCTAGTGGCCCGTCTTATCTCCCTCCCTACGAGCAGTACTTC	CASGPSYLPPYEQYF
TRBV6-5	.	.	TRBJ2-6	TGTGCCCGTGGGGGCGGTAACTCTGGGGCCAACGTCCTGACTTTC	CARGGGNSGANVLTF
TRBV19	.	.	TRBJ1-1	TGTGCCAGTCACCTCAGGGGATCTGAAGCTTTCTTT	CASHLRGSEAFF
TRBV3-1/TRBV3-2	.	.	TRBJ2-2	TGTGCCAGCAGCCAAGGGCTTAACACCGGGGAGCTGTTTTTT	CASSQGLNTGELFF
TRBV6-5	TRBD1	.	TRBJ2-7	TGTGCCAGCATGACAGGGGGGATCCTAGGCGAGCAGTACTTC	CASMTGGILGEQYF
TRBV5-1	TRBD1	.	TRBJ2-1	TGCGCCAGCACCAACAGGGGGGTCGATAATGAGCAGTTCTTC	CASTNRGVDNEQFF
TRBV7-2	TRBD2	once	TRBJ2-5	TGTGCCAGCAGCTTAGTAGCGGGGGGTGAGACCCAGTACTTC	CASSLVAGGETQYF
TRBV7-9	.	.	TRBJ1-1	TGTGCCAGCAGCTTTGGGGACTTAAACACTGAAGCTTTCTTT	CASSFGDLNTEAFF
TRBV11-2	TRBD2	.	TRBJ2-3	TGTGCCAGCAGCCGGTTAGCGGGGGCGGTCACAGATACGCAGTATTTT	CASSRLAGAVTDTQYF
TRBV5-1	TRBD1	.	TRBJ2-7	TGCGCCAGCAGCCCCGCGAGGACAGGGGGAAAAGGGGCCTACGAGCAGTACTTC	CASSPARTGGKGAYEQYF